A single sample gave rise to the 23 T cell receptor beta chains below, sequenced in a study of cytomegalovirus exposure and HLA in healthy donors. This PCR relied on a set of 60 Vbeta primers and 13 Jbeta primers. Method: immunoSEQ multiplex PCR; TCRdb's copy keeps in-frame clones and lacks some. This table has some 200,000 clones, about 88% appearing once. The specimen sequenced was PBMCs. These receptors were taken from a girl under two years old in good health and CMV-seronegative.

This chain joins TRBV19 and TRBJ1-5, with D possibly being TRBD1 (5 bases). V gave up 7 bases and J gave up 1 base, with 11 bases separating them. There are 14 residues in the CDR3. The germline V gene has CDR1 LNHDA and CDR2 SQIVND (reference sequence). CDR3 sequence: CASNEGASNQPQHF. The CDR3 region has the DNA TGTGCCAGTAATGAAGGGGCAAGCAATCAGCCCCAGCATTTT.

The chain is built from TRBV7-9 and TRBJ2-7; 7 nucleotides agree with TRBD1. The V segment lost 6 bases and the J segment 4 bases; nucleotides outside the gene matches: 9. CDR3 length equals 14 residues. CDR1 SEHNR and CDR2 FQNEAQ come from the germline V gene (reference sequence). As DNA, the CDR3 is TGTGCCAGCAGTCCCCCAGGGGGAGCTTACGAGCAGTACTTC. This translates into CASSPPGGAYEQYF.

This clone has a single count. V is TRBV4-3 and J is TRBJ2-7; 10 bases are a match to TRBD2. V gave up 4 bases and J gave up 3 bases; unmatched junction bases: 9. The germline V gene has CDR1 LGHNA and CDR2 YSLEER. The CDR3 consists of 16 residues. CDR3 region: CASSPGAGTSVYEQYF. The CDR3 DNA reads TGCGCCAGCAGCCCAGGGGCCGGGACTAGCGTCTACGAGCAGTACTTC.

CDR3 nucleotide sequence: TGTGCCAGCAGCCAAGATGCGCGAGGCGGGGAGCTGTTTTTT. This translates into CASSQDARGGELFF. This chain uses TRBV4-2 with TRBJ2-2; D call uncertain. Between the trimmed V and J ends, which lost 0 bases and 7 bases, there was a span of 9 bases. The length of the CDR3 is 14 residues. The germline CDR1 and CDR2 sequences are LGHNA and YNFKEQ.

In DNA, the CDR3 is TGTGCCAGCAGCAAGACAGTCAATCAGCCCCAGCATTTT. It encodes CASSKTVNQPQHF. The chain joins TRBV7-9 to TRBJ1-5, with a tentative D call TRBD1 (5 bases). The V and J ends lost 5 bases and 3 bases respectively, with 8 bases between them. Germline V gives CDR1 SEHNR, CDR2 FQNEAQ (reference sequence). This CDR3 comprises 13 residues.

The chain uses TRBV5-1 and TRBJ2-1, with 9 positions matching TRBD2. There are 14 residues in the CDR3. The J segment lost 5 bases and the V segment lost 4 bases, leaving 4 bases of the junction unmatched. Germline CDR1 is SGHRS and CDR2 is YFSETQ. CDR3 sequence: CASSILAGDNEQFF. The CDR3 DNA is TGCGCCAGCAGCATCTTAGCGGGGGACAATGAGCAGTTCTTC.

The V gene is TRBV4-1, the J gene TRBJ1-1; D may be TRBD1 (6 bases). The CDR3 is 15 residues long. Trimming removed 1 base from V and 7 bases from J, with 16 bases in between. Per the germline V gene, CDR1 is MGHRA and CDR2 is YSYEKL. CDR3 nucleotide sequence: TGCGCCAGCAGCCAAGCCTGGACAGTACGGGGTGAAGCTTTCTTT. Its protein is CASSQAWTVRGEAFF.

This chain uses TRBV27 with TRBJ1-2; TRBD1 agrees at 9 bases. The germline V gene has CDR1 MNHEY and CDR2 SMNVEV (reference sequence). The CDR3 sequence is 16 residues long. V lost 0 bases to trimming and J lost 2 bases; unmatched junction nucleotides: 4. The CDR3 region has the DNA TGTGCCAGCAGTTTATCTCACGGGACAGGGAACTATGGCTACACCTTC. It is translated as CASSLSHGTGNYGYTF.

The gene calls are TRBV5-1 and TRBJ2-1, with 8 bases aligning to TRBD1. Germline loops: CDR1 SGHRS, CDR2 YFSETQ. This CDR3 is built from 14 residues. J lost 8 bases, V lost 4 bases, and 8 bases had no gene match. CDR3 nucleotides: TGCGCCAGCAGCGAACATAGGACAGGGTATGAGCAGTTCTTC. Its protein is CASSEHRTGYEQFF. Filled out from reference TRBV5-1 and TRBJ2-1, the complete variable domain reads KAGVTQTPRYLIKTRGQQVTLSCSPISGHRSVSWYQQTPGQGLQFLFEYFSETQRNKGNFPGRFSGRQFSNSRSEMNVSTLELGDSALYLCASSEHRTGYEQFFGPGTRLTVL.

The V and J genes are TRBV5-8 and TRBJ1-1, with TRBD1 matching over 7 bases. The trim removed 1 base at V and 1 base at J, leaving 4 bases unmatched. The CDR3 has 15 amino acids. Per the germline V gene, CDR1 is SGHTS and CDR2 is YDEGEE. The CDR3 spells CASSLLGQTNTEAFF. Written as DNA, the CDR3 is TGTGCCAGCAGCTTGTTGGGACAGACGAACACTGAAGCTTTCTTT.

The V gene is TRBV6-6, the J gene TRBJ2-7; 7 nucleotides agree with TRBD1. The CDR3 totals 15 residues. Trimming cost V 4 bases and J 6 bases; bases outside gene matches: 12. Germline CDR1 MNHNY, CDR2 SVGAGI (reference sequence). Here the CDR3 DNA reads TGTGCCAGCAGTTCTCGAACCACAGGGGCGCGCGAGCAGTACTTC. This gives the protein CASSSRTTGAREQYF.

The genes are TRBV5-1 and TRBJ2-7, with D unresolved. The CDR3 runs 16 residues. Germline CDR1 and CDR2: SGHRS and YFSETQ. The ends were cut back, 2 bases at V and 4 bases at J, with 19 bases in the middle. The chain's CDR3 is CASSFTVGRNYYEQYF. CDR3 DNA: TGCGCCAGCAGCTTTACCGTGGGCCGAAATTATTACGAGCAGTACTTC.

The chain uses TRBV19 and TRBJ1-5, with 9 bases matching TRBD1. Germline V gives CDR1 LNHDA, CDR2 SQIVND (reference sequence). This CDR3 is built from 19 residues. Trimming at V came to 6 bases and at J to 3 bases, leaving 18 bases not matched to a gene. This CDR3 is CASRGRDREGWADNQPQHF. CDR3 DNA sequence: TGTGCCAGTAGGGGCCGGGACAGGGAAGGATGGGCTGACAATCAGCCCCAGCATTTT.

This clone was found once. The chain has TRBV9 and TRBJ2-1; D is perhaps TRBD2 (6 bases). The germline V gene has CDR1 SGDLS and CDR2 YYNGEE. The germline V and J ends were trimmed by 2 bases and 9 bases, with 15 bases remaining between them. This CDR3 spans 14 amino acids. The CDR3 sequence is CASSVGGGAREQFF. The CDR3 DNA sequence: TGTGCCAGCAGCGTTGGGGGAGGCGCCCGTGAGCAGTTCTTC.

V gene TRBV9 combines with J gene TRBJ1-1; 10 nucleotides line up with TRBD1. The CDR3 spans 16 residues. Germline lookup yields CDR1 SGDLS and CDR2 YYNGEE. Trimming cost V 0 bases and J 2 bases; bases outside gene matches: 4. The CDR3 sequence is CASSVGQGAPNTEAFF. The CDR3 DNA reads as TGTGCCAGCAGCGTAGGACAGGGGGCTCCTAACACTGAAGCTTTCTTT.

The genes are TRBV7-6 and TRBJ2-1; D might be TRBD2 (6 bases). The germline gives CDR1 SGHVS, CDR2 FNYEAQ. Trimming shortened V by 5 bases and J by 0 bases, and 14 bases separated the two germline ends. This CDR3 region has 16 residues. CDR3 sequence: CASSAAAGNSYNEQFF. DNA for the CDR3: TGTGCCAGCAGCGCCGCGGCGGGAAACTCCTACAATGAGCAGTTCTTC.

A few counts support this clone. The chain recombines TRBV6-5 with TRBJ1-3, with TRBD1 as a possible D gene (6 bases). The CDR3 consists of 13 residues. V lost 7 bases to trimming and J lost 2 bases, with 9 bases between them. Looked up from germline, CDR1 is MNHEY and CDR2 is SVGAGI. The CDR3 reads CASMTGAGNTIYF. The CDR3 DNA reads as TGTGCCAGCATGACAGGTGCTGGAAACACCATATATTTT.

The chain carries TRBV30 and TRBJ1-1, with D maybe TRBD1 (5 bases). The CDR3 is 14 residues long. Germline CDR1 reads GTSNPN; CDR2 reads SVGIG (reference sequence). The ends were cut back, 2 bases at V and 11 bases at J, with 21 bases in the middle. CDR3 DNA sequence: TGTGCCTGGAGTTCGCCCAGCCACCGGGACTACGCTTTCTTT. Translating it yields CAWSSPSHRDYAFF.

The chain couples TRBV5-6 to TRBJ2-7; D ambiguous. The CDR3 is 15 residues long. The V gene's germline CDR1 is SGHDT and CDR2 YYEEEE. V shed 0 bases and J shed 0 bases, with 10 bases lying between them. CDR3 DNA sequence: TGTGCCAGCAGCTTGGTAGGATACTACTCCTACGAGCAGTACTTC. It is translated as CASSLVGYYSYEQYF.

DNA of the CDR3: TGCGCCAGCAGCGGGACAGGGGAGACCGGGGAGCTGTTTTTT. It is translated as CASSGTGETGELFF. The rearrangement links TRBV5-1 to TRBJ2-2, with 10 bases matching TRBD1. Germline CDR1 SGHRS, CDR2 YFSETQ. The CDR3 totals 14 residues. V lost 4 bases and J lost 5; bases outside the gene matches: 2.

This rearrangement joins TRBV15 to TRBJ2-1, with TRBD2 identical over 8 bases. Germline loops: CDR1 LNHNV, CDR2 YYDKDF (reference sequence). The CDR3 loop spans 15 amino acids. With V trimmed by 7 bases and J by 6 bases, 11 bases remained unmatched. The CDR3 nucleotides read TGTGCCACCACAGAGTCAGCGGGAGTGTTCAATGAGCAGTTCTTC. Translating gives CATTESAGVFNEQFF.

The chain joins TRBV6-6 to TRBJ1-3; D gene unclear. The V end lost 4 bases, the J end lost 0 bases, and 13 bases lay between the germline ends. CDR3 length equals 16 residues. Germline V gene data show CDR1 as MNHNY and CDR2 as SVGAGI (reference sequence). The DNA for the CDR3 is TGTGCCAGCAGTTCGAGGCGACTGAGCTCTGGAAACACCATATATTTT. Translating gives CASSSRRLSSGNTIYF.

This clone was found a few times. The genes are TRBV25-1 and TRBJ1-6, with D maybe TRBD1 (5 bases). CDR1 and CDR2 from the germline V gene are MGHDK and SYGVNS. Trimming shortened V by 5 bases and J by 10 bases, and 9 bases separated the two germline ends. The CDR3 extends over 12 amino acids. The CDR3 region is CASSQGRSPLHF. The CDR3 bases are TGTGCCAGCAGTCAGGGCCGCTCACCCCTCCACTTT.